The 5 T cell receptor beta chains below were found in one sample sequenced in a study of CD8 T cells in ankylosing spondylitis. TCRdb fed the 5' RACE reads into MiXCR, producing one record per CDR3 protein. Of 200,000 to 300,000 distinct CDR3 sequences listed, around 9.1% are singletons. Sequenced material: blood, either unsorted or a sorted T cell fraction (not recorded which). The source of these receptors is a male donor with ankylosing spondylitis or in good health (not recorded which).

The table lists this clonotype with many counts. The chain uses TRBV12-3 or TRBV12-4 and TRBJ1-3; 7 bases line up with TRBD1. V lost 5 bases to trimming and J lost 4 bases; unmatched junction nucleotides: 20. The CDR3 has 19 amino acids. CDR3 region: CASSLSNRGPWFEGNTIYF. In DNA, the CDR3 is TGTGCCAGCAGTCTCTCCAACAGGGGCCCTTGGTTTGAAGGAAACACCATATATTTT.

This clonotype was recorded at least ten times. This rearrangement joins TRBV6-2 or TRBV6-3 to TRBJ2-7; D may be TRBD1 (6 bases). The V gene's germline CDR1 is MNHEY and CDR2 SVGEGT. This CDR3 has 16 amino acids. V was cut by 6 bases and J by 1 base, with 19 bases left in between. The CDR3 sequence is CASSLGTPLISYEQYF. DNA for the CDR3: TGTGCCAGCAGCCTAGGGACACCTCTCATTTCCTACGAGCAGTACTTC.

This clonotype was seen more than once but under ten times. The rearrangement joins TRBV30 to TRBJ2-7, with D perhaps being TRBD1 or TRBD2 (6 bases each). This CDR3 spans 13 amino acids. V was shortened by 0 bases and J by 4 bases, with 10 bases between the two germline ends. Looked up from germline, CDR1 is GTSNPN and CDR2 is SVGIG (reference sequence). The DNA for the CDR3 is TGTGCCTGGAGTGTTACAGGGACTTACGAGCAGTACTTC. Encoded protein: CAWSVTGTYEQYF.

This clonotype was seen many times. The rearrangement uses TRBV20-1 and TRBJ1-4, with D perhaps matching TRBD1 (5 bases). From germline, CDR1 is DFQATT and CDR2 SNEGSKA (reference sequence). V lost 0 bases and J lost 2, with 16 bases in between. The CDR3 runs to 17 residues. CDR3 nucleotides: TGCAGTGCTAGAGATCTTAGGGGCCAGGTGACTAATGAAAAACTGTTTTTT. Protein sequence: CSARDLRGQVTNEKLFF.

This clonotype was seen more than once but under ten times. This chain connects TRBV3-1 to TRBJ1-1; possibly TRBD1 for D (6 bases). CDR3 length: 13 residues. V lost 1 base to trimming and J lost 6 bases, with 9 bases between them. Germline V gene data show CDR1 as LGHDT and CDR2 as YNNKEL (reference sequence). CDR3 nucleotides: TGTGCCAGCAGCCAAGGGGGGGCCGCTGAAGCTTTCTTT. Its protein is CASSQGGAAEAFF.